This T cell receptor (beta chain) is from a study of OX40 agonist ivuxolimab in advanced cancers. Study at large: Every 2 weeks, ivuxolimab was infused into the patients intravenously at between 0.01 and 10 mg/kg. Eligibility rules accepted prior anti-PD-1, anti-PD-L1 or anti-CTLA-4 therapy, and 40% to 50% had some.

Assay used: immunoSEQ multiplex PCR; TCRdb lists only in-frame clones, some missing. The sample includes about 80,000 clones, around 90% seen only once; the top ten take roughly 5%. Notes on this clone: Its specificity is not known.

Study observations and caveats: Nonresponders, in some cases, also had low normalized T-cell clonal expansion.

The CDR3 consists of 14 residues. Germline-derived CDR1 and CDR2 are SGHRS and YFSETQ. V was shortened by 4 bases and J by 0 bases, with 10 bases between the two germline ends. The chain employs TRBV5-1 and TRBJ1-1; perhaps TRBD1 as D (5 bases). This sequence originates from an adult with an advanced solid tumor such as melanoma, head and neck, liver or kidney cancer. Specimen: CD4+ or CD8+ T cells sorted from blood, collected in a trial of the OX40 agonist ivuxolimab. CDR3 DNA: TGCGCCAGCAGCCAGGGTGGGGTGAACACTGAAGCTTTCTTT. As protein: CASSQGGVNTEAFF.